This passage covers 11 T cell receptor beta chains from one sample sequenced in a study of identical twins. TCRdb redid the calling of the 5' RACE reads with MiXCR, one entry per CDR3 protein. The table records 1.5 million to 2 million distinct CDR3 sequences, less than 35% of them present only once. The sample comprised cord blood. These receptor sequences come from a newborn girl in good health.

On this clonotype itself: It may be a read error: a sequence one base away is much more abundant. This chain uses TRBV5-1 with TRBJ2-5; D unclear. The CDR3 is 14 residues long. V shed 3 bases and J shed 11 bases, with 20 bases lying between them. Germline assignment: CDR1 SGHRS and CDR2 YFSETQ. Here the CDR3 DNA reads TGCGCCAGCAGCTGGCACAGCTCCTACAATGAGCAGTACTTC. Residues: CASSWHSSYNEQYF.

The chain links TRBV7-2 to TRBJ2-3; possible D gene TRBD2, 5 bases. This CDR3 region has 15 residues. V dropped 3 bases and J dropped 6 bases, with 16 bases sitting between them. Germline values: CDR1 SGHTA, CDR2 FQGNSA. CDR3 bases: TGTGCCAGCAGCTTGGTGTATGGGAGTGGGGATACGCAGTATTTT. Translating it yields CASSLVYGSGDTQYF.

The rearrangement uses TRBV28 and TRBJ2-1; a weak D match, TRBD2 (6 bases). CDR1 and CDR2 from the germline V gene are MDHEN and SYDVKM. The CDR3 spans 17 residues. V shed 5 bases and J shed 0 bases, with 17 bases lying between them. This CDR3 is CASSPTGTVSSYNEQFF. CDR3 DNA sequence: TGTGCCAGCAGTCCGACCGGGACTGTTAGCTCCTACAATGAGCAGTTCTTC.

This clonotype showed up just a few times. This chain uses TRBV10-3 with TRBJ1-5; D is ambiguous. V shed 4 bases and J shed 1 base, with 11 bases lying between them. Per germline, CDR1 ENHRY and CDR2 SYGVKD. This CDR3 has 15 amino acids. The CDR3 nucleotides are TGTGCCATCAGTGGATCCGTAGGGAGCAATCAGCCCCAGCATTTT. This translates into CAISGSVGSNQPQHF.

In this sample, this clonotype turned up a few times. In DNA form, the CDR3 reads TGTGCCACCAGTGATTCAGAGGTCTTATCTCCCACGGGTACGCAGTATTTT. It specifies CATSDSEVLSPTGTQYF. This chain joins TRBV24-1 and TRBJ2-3; D uncertain. The CDR3 loop spans 17 amino acids. With 2 bases removed from V and 8 bases from J, the gap between germline ends came to 22 bases. CDR1 is KGHDR, CDR2 SFDVKD, per germline.

This sequence joins TRBV12-3 or TRBV12-4 and TRBJ2-5, with D tentatively TRBD2 (6 bases). TRBJ2-7 matches the DNA end more closely, so the J call is doubtful. The CDR3 is made up of 17 amino acids. CDR3 DNA sequence: TGTGCCAGCAGTTCTCTTTGGTCCGGGAGACTACGTGACGAGCAGTACTTC. This gives the protein CASSSLWSGRLRDEQYF.

This clonotype was counted at least ten times. The chain employs TRBV12-3 or TRBV12-4 and TRBJ1-2, with D perhaps TRBD1 (6 bases). This CDR3 comprises 12 residues. Between the trimmed V and J ends, which lost 6 bases and 7 bases, there was a span of 12 bases. Written as DNA, the CDR3 is TGTGCCAGCAGCGATAGGACAGTTGGCTACACCTTC. Protein sequence: CASSDRTVGYTF.

As to this clonotype: A much larger clone is a single base away; this may be a read error. V usage is TRBV6-5 and J usage is TRBJ2-3, with D possibly being TRBD2 (5 bases). This CDR3 contains 15 residues. CDR1 is MNHEY and CDR2 is SVGAGI in the germline V gene. Here the CDR3 reads CASSYRPGGTDAQYF. The CDR3 DNA is TGTGCCAGCAGTTACCGTCCAGGAGGCACAGATGCGCAGTATTTT.

This clonotype occurred a few times. The rearrangement joins TRBV12-3 or TRBV12-4 to TRBJ1-2; D possibly corresponds to TRBD1 (5 bases). CDR3 length: 15 residues. V was shortened by 6 bases and J by 5 bases, with 19 bases between the two germline ends. CDR3 in amino acids: CASRPGDGGWYGYTF. CDR3 nucleotides: TGTGCCAGCAGACCTGGGGACGGTGGTTGGTATGGCTACACCTTC.

This clonotype was detected only a few times. The V and J genes are TRBV2 and TRBJ2-3, with D tentatively TRBD2 (6 bases). The germline V and J ends were trimmed by 2 bases and 2 bases, with 14 bases remaining between them. This CDR3 is built from 16 residues. Germline assignment: CDR1 SNHLY and CDR2 FYNNEI. This CDR3 reads CASSEFGLATTDTQYF. The CDR3 DNA reads as TGTGCCAGCAGTGAATTTGGGCTAGCGACCACAGATACGCAGTATTTT.

This clonotype appeared a few times. This chain links TRBV27 with TRBJ2-1; D is ambiguous. This CDR3 is 16 amino acids long. Trimming left V 8 bases short and J 0 bases short, with 17 bases between. Germline CDR1 is MNHEY and CDR2 is SMNVEV (reference sequence). In DNA form, the CDR3 reads TGTGCCAGCTACTCCCGGGCTCCCAGCTCCTACAATGAGCAGTTCTTC. This codes for CASYSRAPSSYNEQFF.